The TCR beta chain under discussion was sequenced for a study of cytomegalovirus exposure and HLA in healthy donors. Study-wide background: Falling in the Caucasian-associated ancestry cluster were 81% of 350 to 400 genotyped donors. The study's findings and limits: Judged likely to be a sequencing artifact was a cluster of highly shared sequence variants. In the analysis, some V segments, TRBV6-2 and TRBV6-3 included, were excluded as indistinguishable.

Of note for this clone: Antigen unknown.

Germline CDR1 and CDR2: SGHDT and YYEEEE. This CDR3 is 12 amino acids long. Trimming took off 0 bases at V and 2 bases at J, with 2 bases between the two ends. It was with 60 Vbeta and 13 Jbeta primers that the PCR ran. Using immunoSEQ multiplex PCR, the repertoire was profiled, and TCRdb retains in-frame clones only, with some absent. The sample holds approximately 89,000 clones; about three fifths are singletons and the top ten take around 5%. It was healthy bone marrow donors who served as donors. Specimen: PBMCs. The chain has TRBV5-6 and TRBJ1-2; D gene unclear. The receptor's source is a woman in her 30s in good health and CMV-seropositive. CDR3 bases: TGTGCCAGCAGCTTGGCAAACTATGGCTACACCTTC. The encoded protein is CASSLANYGYTF.